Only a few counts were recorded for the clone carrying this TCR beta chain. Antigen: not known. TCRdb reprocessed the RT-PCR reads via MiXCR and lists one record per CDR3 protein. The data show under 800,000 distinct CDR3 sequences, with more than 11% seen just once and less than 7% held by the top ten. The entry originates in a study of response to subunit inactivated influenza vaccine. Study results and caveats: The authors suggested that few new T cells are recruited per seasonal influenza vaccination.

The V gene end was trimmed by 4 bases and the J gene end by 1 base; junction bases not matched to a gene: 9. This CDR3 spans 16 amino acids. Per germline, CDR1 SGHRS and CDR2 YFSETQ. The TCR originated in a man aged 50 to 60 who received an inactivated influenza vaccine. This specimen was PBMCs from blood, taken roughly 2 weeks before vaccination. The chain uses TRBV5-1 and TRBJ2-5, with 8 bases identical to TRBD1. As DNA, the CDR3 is TGCGCCAGCAGCCCTTTTCCCGGGACAGGCCAAGAGACCCAGTACTTC. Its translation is CASSPFPGTGQETQYF.